This TCR beta chain stems from a study of blood T cell repertoires in COVID-19. Study as a whole: COVID-19 samples collected from the United States, Italy and Spain covered acute and convalescent phases. Nucleic acid was either cDNA or gDNA, and it came from T cells, B-cell-depleted T cells, or PBMCs.

The V gene end was trimmed by 5 bases and the J gene end by 4 bases; junction bases not matched to a gene: 3. In germline, CDR1 is SGHTA, CDR2 FQGNSA. The CDR3 spans 14 residues. In the authors' workflow: It was from reference gene primer amplification that nucleated cell counts were estimated. Assay: immunoSEQ multiplex PCR; the TCRdb copy retains only in-frame clones and omits some. V and J calls and clone size are those listed in that table; D and trimming were worked out from the DNA. Among more than 80,000 clones, under 90% were seen once, and the ten largest hold roughly 13%. The J gene is TRBJ2-5, the V gene TRBV7-2; 11 bases are a match to TRBD2. Sequences were obtained from peripheral blood. The sequence came from a woman in her sixties or seventies with acute or convalescent COVID-19. CDR3 DNA: TGTGCCAGCAGCCAAGGACTAGCGGGAGAGACCCAGTACTTC. Protein product: CASSQGLAGETQYF.